The clone carrying this T cell receptor (beta chain) appeared many times. As yet, its antigen is unknown. TCRdb redid the calling of the reads with MiXCR, one entry per CDR3 protein. The repertoire includes 450,000 to 600,000 distinct CDR3 sequences, approximately 10% of them detected once, and roughly a tenth sits in the top ten. The ends were cut back, 4 bases at V and 2 bases at J, with 8 bases in the middle. The CDR3 sequence is 13 residues long. CDR1 is SNHLY and CDR2 is FYNNEI in the germline V gene. The data derive from a study of T cell repertoires in cytomegalovirus infection. Across the study: Shared public TCR beta signatures pointed to both CMV infection and a matching HLA type.

Broader study findings: Summed frequency of public TCR beta families distinguished CMV carriers with the relevant HLA.

The sequence came from a human donor in good health (CMV status not recorded). Some clones in this sample may be carry-over from other donors' samples. The sequenced sample consisted of PBMCs. This chain connects TRBV2 to TRBJ2-5; the D gene is possibly TRBD2 (6 bases). Here the CDR3 DNA reads TGTGCCAGCAGTGGGGAGGCGCAAGAGACCCAGTACTTC. Amino acids: CASSGEAQETQYF.